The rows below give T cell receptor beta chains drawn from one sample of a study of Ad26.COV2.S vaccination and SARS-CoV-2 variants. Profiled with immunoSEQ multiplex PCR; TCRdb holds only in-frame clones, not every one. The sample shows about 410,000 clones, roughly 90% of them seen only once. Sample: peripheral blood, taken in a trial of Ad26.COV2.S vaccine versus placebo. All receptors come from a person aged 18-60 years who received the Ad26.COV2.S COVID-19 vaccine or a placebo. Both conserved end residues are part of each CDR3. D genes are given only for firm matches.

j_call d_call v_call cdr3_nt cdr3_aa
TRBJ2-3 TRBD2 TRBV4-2 TGTGCCAGCAGCCGTAGGTTGGGGGAGGGCCCGGTTAGCACAGATACGCAGTATTTT CASSRRLGEGPVSTDTQYF
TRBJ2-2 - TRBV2 TGTGCCAGCAGTGCGGACGGGGAGCTGTTTTTT CASSADGELFF
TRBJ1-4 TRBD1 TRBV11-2 TGTGCCAGCAGACCGGGACAGTGGGAAAAACTGTTTTTT CASRPGQWEKLFF
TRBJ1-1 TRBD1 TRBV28 TGTGCCAGCAGTTTCCGGGACAGGGGGTCTTTCTTT CASSFRDRGSFF
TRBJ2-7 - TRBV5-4 TGTGCCAGCAGCTCCTCTCAGATTCGGGGAGTTGACGAGCAGTACTTC CASSSSQIRGVDEQYF
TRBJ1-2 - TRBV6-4 TGTGCCAGCAGTTATCCACAGCCCACCTATGGCTACACCTTC CASSYPQPTYGYTF
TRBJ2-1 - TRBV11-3 TGTGCCAGCAGCCCCGGGGGACTCTTCGATGAGCAGTTCTTC CASSPGGLFDEQFF
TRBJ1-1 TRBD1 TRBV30 TGTGCCTGGTCTCGGACAGGGGGAAGGACTGAAGCTTTCTTT CAWSRTGGRTEAFF
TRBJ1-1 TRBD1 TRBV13 TGTGCCAGCAGCTTCCAGGGGGCGGTTGCTTTCTTT CASSFQGAVAFF
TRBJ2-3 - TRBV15 TGTGCCACCAGCAGAGATATCCGAGATACGCAGTATTTT CATSRDIRDTQYF
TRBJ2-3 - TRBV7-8 TGTGCCAGCAGCTTAGGAGGAACAGATACGCAGTATTTT CASSLGGTDTQYF
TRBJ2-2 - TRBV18 TGTGCCAGCTCACCAGCGGGTCGTAGTGCGGAGCTGTTTTTT CASSPAGRSAELFF
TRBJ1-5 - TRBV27 TGTGCCAGCAGTTTATCAGGAGGTCAGCCCCAGCATTTT CASSLSGGQPQHF
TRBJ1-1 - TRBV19 TGTGCCAGTAGTATAGTAGCGGTGAACACTGAAGCTTTCTTT CASSIVAVNTEAFF
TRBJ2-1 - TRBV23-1 TGCGCCAGCAGTCAATCCCGCGGGGACTCCTACAATGAGCAGTTCTTC CASSQSRGDSYNEQFF
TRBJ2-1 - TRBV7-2 TGTGCCAGCAGCTTAGGTTGGGGTGTTGTCAATGAGCAGTTCTTC CASSLGWGVVNEQFF
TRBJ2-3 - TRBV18 TGTGCCAGCTCACCAAAAGATACGCAGTATTTT CASSPKDTQYF
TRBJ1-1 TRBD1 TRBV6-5 TGTGCCAGCTATGATTCTCTACAGGGGTCGGTTGAAGCTTTCTTT CASYDSLQGSVEAFF
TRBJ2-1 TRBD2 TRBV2 TGTGCCAGCACAGCCAGCGGGAGGGGAGGTGAGCAGTTCTTC CASTASGRGGEQFF
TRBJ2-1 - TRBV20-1 TGCAGTGCTAGGTCCTACAATGAGCAGTTCTTC CSARSYNEQFF
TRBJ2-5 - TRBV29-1 TGCAGCGTAGGATTGGGTGGGGAGACCCAGTACTTC CSVGLGGETQYF
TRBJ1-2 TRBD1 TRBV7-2 TGTGCCAGCAGCTTAGGGCCAGGGACAGGGGGCGGATATGGCTACACCTTC CASSLGPGTGGGYGYTF
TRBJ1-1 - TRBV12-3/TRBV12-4 TGTGCCAGCAGCTTCAAGGCGAGACGAGCTTTCTTT CASSFKARRAFF